This T cell receptor (beta chain) was identified during a study of T-cell memory formation after mild COVID-19. Study as a whole: Largely, the TCR clusters proved donor specific.

The study, taken as a whole, reports: Clones that contracted from day 15 to 85 were balanced CD4/CD8, while later expanders leaned CD4+. Whether day 37 second-wave clones are SARS-CoV-2-specific was not confirmed. CD4+ contracting clones lay mainly in CM and EM, CD8+ ones in EMRA.

Notes on this clonotype: The antigen is undetermined.

The CDR3 covers 15 residues. Germline CDR1 is SEHNR and CDR2 is FQNEAQ (reference sequence). V lost 8 bases to trimming and J lost 4 bases; unmatched junction nucleotides: 9. TCRdb called the 5' RACE reads again in MiXCR, with one record for every CDR3 protein. The profile shows more than 35,000 distinct CDR3 sequences, approximately 9.6% of them singletons. Sequenced: PBMCs or a T cell subset sorted from them (not recorded which). The sequence was obtained from an adult woman who had mild COVID-19 (a few samples of this study predate the infection). Cell type and time point are not known. This chain connects TRBV7-9 to TRBJ2-7; 12 bases map to TRBD2. The chain's CDR3 is CASAPPGTSGYEQYF. DNA of the CDR3: TGTGCCAGCGCCCCACCGGGGACTAGCGGGTACGAGCAGTACTTC.